The source of this T cell receptor beta chain is a study of cytomegalovirus exposure and HLA in healthy donors. PCR involved 60 Vbeta and 13 Jbeta primers. TCRdb's table, derived via immunoSEQ multiplex PCR, lists solely in-frame clones and lacks some. This table holds 95,000 to 150,000 clones, around 78% found once. The CDR3 runs 14 residues. Trimming shortened V by 2 bases and J by 13 bases, and 21 bases separated the two germline ends. Germline-derived CDR1 and CDR2 are KGHSH and LQKENI. Source material: PBMCs. This sequence joins TRBV18 and TRBJ2-7; a weak D match, TRBD2 (5 bases). This TCR derives from a woman aged 40 to 50 in good health and CMV-seronegative. CDR3 nucleotides: TGTGCCAGCTCACCAAGTTCCCAGACAAACGAGGGATACTTC. Amino acid sequence: CASSPSSQTNEGYF.